These 18 T cell receptor beta chains were sequenced from one sample in a study of blood T cell repertoires in COVID-19. Produced via immunoSEQ multiplex PCR; TCRdb's table is partial and in-frame only. The profile shows more than 150,000 clones, 80% to 85% of them singletons. Sequencing used peripheral blood. The source of these receptors is a woman aged 55-70 years with acute or convalescent COVID-19.

The chain recombines TRBV29-1 with TRBJ1-1; TRBD1 agrees at 7 bases. CDR3 length: 12 residues. V gave up 7 bases and J gave up 1 base; unmatched junction bases: 3. The V gene's germline CDR1 is SQVTM and CDR2 ANQGSEA. In nucleotides, the CDR3 is TGCAGCGCGGGACAGACGAACACTGAAGCTTTCTTT. This gives the protein CSAGQTNTEAFF.

V and J are TRBV19 and TRBJ1-1; 8 bases fit TRBD1. CDR3 length equals 15 residues. The trim removed 5 bases at V and 5 bases at J, leaving 10 bases unmatched. Per the germline V gene, CDR1 is LNHDA and CDR2 is SQIVND (reference sequence). In DNA form, the CDR3 reads TGTGCCAGTAGTTTGACAGGGGTCCAGAATACTGAAGCTTTCTTT. Its translation: CASSLTGVQNTEAFF. The full variable domain, completed using reference TRBV19 and TRBJ1-1, is DGGITQSPKYLFRKEGQNVTLSCEQNLNHDAMYWYRQDPGQGLRLIYYSQIVNDFQKGDIAEGYSVSREKKESFPLTVTSAQKNPTAFYLCASSLTGVQNTEAFFGQGTRLTVV.

This clone was counted once. Here the CDR3 DNA reads TGTGCCAGCAGCTTGGGGGGGCCACATAAAAACATTCAGTACTTC. This gives the protein CASSLGGPHKNIQYF. This chain connects TRBV7-2 to TRBJ2-4; a possible D gene is TRBD2 (7 bases). The CDR3 is made up of 15 amino acids. The germline gives CDR1 SGHTA, CDR2 FQGNSA. The V end was cut by 3 bases, the J end by 4 bases, with 13 bases between.

V gene TRBV30 combines with J gene TRBJ1-6, with 7 positions matching TRBD1. The germline V gene encodes CDR1 GTSNPN and CDR2 SVGIG (reference sequence). With 6 bases clipped from V and 9 bases from J, the junction kept 11 bases outside the gene matches. The CDR3 consists of 14 residues. CDR3 sequence: CACTPTGLSSPLHF. The CDR3, as DNA: TGTGCCTGCACGCCGACAGGGCTGAGTTCACCCCTCCACTTT.

In this sample, this clone turned up a few times. V gene TRBV3-1 (or the pseudogene TRBV3-2) combines with J gene TRBJ1-2, with D uncertain. V dropped 5 bases and J dropped 4 bases, with 11 bases sitting between them. The V gene's germline CDR1 is LGHDT and CDR2 YNNKEL (reference sequence). The CDR3 covers 13 residues. As DNA, the CDR3 is TGTGCCAGCAGCGACACCACCTTCTATGGCTACACCTTC. Translating it yields CASSDTTFYGYTF.

This sequence joins TRBV27 and TRBJ2-7; D may be TRBD1 (6 bases). V was clipped by 2 bases and J by 0 bases, with 11 bases between them. CDR1 and CDR2 from the germline V gene are MNHEY and SMNVEV (reference sequence). There are 15 residues in the CDR3. CDR3 nucleotides: TGTGCCAGCAGTTTAGCAGGGGAAGCCTCCTACGAGCAGTACTTC. It yields the protein CASSLAGEASYEQYF.

The V call is TRBV19, the J call TRBJ1-2; D may be TRBD1 (5 bases). Germline values: CDR1 LNHDA, CDR2 SQIVND (reference sequence). The CDR3 totals 15 residues. The V gene lost 5 bases and the J gene lost 8 bases, with 21 bases spanning the gap. The CDR3 reads CASSVNGQGSHGYTF. CDR3 DNA sequence: TGTGCCAGTAGTGTGAATGGTCAGGGAAGTCACGGCTACACCTTC.

This chain connects TRBV6-5 to TRBJ2-7; 7 bases are shared with TRBD1. Looked up from germline, CDR1 is MNHEY and CDR2 is SVGAGI. This CDR3 spans 16 amino acids. J gave up 0 bases and V 3 bases, and 8 bases lay outside the gene matches. CDR3 in DNA: TGTGCCAGCAGTTATGCCCCGGGACAGAGCTCCTACGAGCAGTACTTC. It encodes CASSYAPGQSSYEQYF.

The rearrangement links TRBV2 to TRBJ1-6, with D possibly being TRBD1 (6 bases). Germline CDR1 SNHLY, CDR2 FYNNEI. This CDR3 spans 14 amino acids. Trimming cost V 8 bases and J 7 bases, with 15 bases left between them. Written as DNA, the CDR3 is TGTGCCAGCCGTACCGGGACAACCAATTCACCCCTCCACTTT. It is translated as CASRTGTTNSPLHF.

This chain uses TRBV2 with TRBJ1-4, with TRBD1 matching 9 bases. Germline CDR1 and CDR2: SNHLY and FYNNEI. The CDR3 totals 14 residues. V shed 6 bases, J shed 6 bases, and the junction held 5 bases outside the gene matches. The CDR3 sequence is CASRPDRGDEKLFF. DNA of the CDR3: TGTGCCAGCAGACCTGACAGGGGGGATGAAAAACTGTTTTTT.

The V call is TRBV18, the J call TRBJ1-1; 10 bases map to TRBD1. CDR3 length: 17 amino acids. Unmatched junction bases numbered 10, after V lost 3 bases and J lost 3 bases. The V gene's germline CDR1 is KGHSH and CDR2 LQKENI. CDR3 nucleotides: TGTGCCAGCTCACCGCGATCGGGACAGGGGTTGTACACTGAAGCTTTCTTT. Its protein product is CASSPRSGQGLYTEAFF.

This sequence joins TRBV5-1 and TRBJ1-1, with a tentative D call TRBD1 (6 bases). The CDR3 is made up of 13 amino acids. Germline CDR1 is SGHRS and CDR2 is YFSETQ. Trimming stripped 6 bases from V and 5 bases from J, with 14 bases between. The CDR3 loop reads CASNSGRGTEAFF. The CDR3 DNA reads TGCGCCAGCAACTCCGGTAGGGGGACTGAAGCTTTCTTT.

This clone was observed once. CDR3 sequence (DNA): TGTGCCAGCAGCTTAGACTACTCCTACGAGCAGTACTTC. Amino acid sequence: CASSLDYSYEQYF. This rearrangement joins TRBV7-8 to TRBJ2-7; unclear D gene. Germline V gene data show CDR1 as SGHVS and CDR2 as FQNEAQ. This CDR3 has 13 residues. V was pared by 1 base and J by 0 bases, with 4 bases between.

The gene calls are TRBV6-5 and TRBJ1-2; D uncertain. The germline V gene encodes CDR1 MNHEY and CDR2 SVGAGI. Trimming left V 6 bases short and J 8 bases short, with 13 bases between. The length of the CDR3 is 12 residues. CDR3 sequence reads: CASRSGVKGYTF. The CDR3 coding sequence is TGTGCCAGCAGGAGCGGGGTGAAAGGCTACACCTTC.

V is TRBV11-2 and J is TRBJ2-3, with 7 bases lining up with TRBD1. CDR1 SGHAT and CDR2 FQNNGV come from the germline V gene. The CDR3 runs 15 residues. V gave up 5 bases and J gave up 2 bases; unmatched junction bases: 7. The CDR3 is CASSPWDSTTDTQYF. The CDR3 nucleotides read TGTGCCAGCAGCCCTTGGGACAGTACCACAGATACGCAGTATTTT.

The chain couples TRBV6-5 to TRBJ1-2; possible D gene TRBD1, 5 bases. From germline, CDR1 is MNHEY and CDR2 SVGAGI. The CDR3 is 14 residues long. With 5 bases removed from V and 4 bases from J, the gap between germline ends came to 14 bases. CDR3 in amino acids: CASSLSREGYGYTF. CDR3 sequence (DNA): TGTGCCAGCAGTCTCTCCAGGGAAGGCTATGGCTACACCTTC.

The CDR3 sequence is CASRGTGWFSPLHF. CDR3 in DNA: TGTGCCAGCAGGGGGACAGGGTGGTTCTCACCCCTCCACTTT. The chain joins TRBV2 to TRBJ1-6; TRBD1 agrees at 9 bases. CDR3 length: 14 residues. With 6 bases clipped from V and 10 bases from J, the junction kept 7 bases outside the gene matches. Germline-derived CDR1 and CDR2 are SNHLY and FYNNEI.

This clone was observed a single time. The chain joins TRBV7-9 to TRBJ1-1; D gene unclear. This CDR3 comprises 15 residues. V shed 0 bases and J shed 4 bases, with 12 bases lying between them. Per the germline V gene, CDR1 is SEHNR and CDR2 is FQNEAQ (reference sequence). The CDR3 DNA is TGTGCCAGCAGCTTAGCCGTAGCCACGTCCACTGAAGCTTTCTTT. Amino acid sequence: CASSLAVATSTEAFF.